Listed here is a single T cell receptor (beta chain). The table lists this clonotype with a few counts. What this receptor recognizes is not known. It has no much larger one-base neighbor in the sample; base qualities were not kept. Libraries of naive CD8 T cells were generated from roughly 20,000 to 1,000,000 sorted cells, with 10%, 30% or 50% of the purified RNA used. Naive CD8 T cells, defined as CD8+CD4-CCR7+CD45RA+, were FACS-sorted into RLT Plus buffer on a BD FACSAria II. Nine to eleven TCR copies' worth of Jurkat RNA were spiked into roughly 17,000-1,100,000 naive CD8 T cell samples to test detection sensitivity. Enrichment of CD8 T cells was performed with RosetteSep CD8+ T Cell Enrichment Cocktail and Ficoll-Paque, after which ACK red cell lysis was carried out. After removal of 6 bases from V and 6 bases from J, the junction retains 11 bases not matched to a gene. The CDR3, cysteine through phenylalanine, is 14 amino acids long. The sequence is cut down to CDR3 DNA, 42 bases in frame from base 1. The germline V gene specifies MNHEY as CDR1 and SVGEGT as CDR2.

Library preparation was by PCR. Instrument used: Illumina HiSeq 4000. Bulk TCR libraries were prepared as previously described, using TCR primers listed in Table S5. Purification of total RNA was performed with the Qiagen AllPrep DNA/RNA kit. Reads from multiple sequencing runs of the same library were pooled before analysis. As for how the authors treated the data: Reads were retained only if the reads had an exact TCR constant sequence, and the retained reads were trimmed to 150 nt and grouped according to their 12-nt molecular barcodes. Reads within each barcode group were sub-clustered using a 15% Levenshtein threshold, and quality-weighted consensus sequences were constructed for each RNA molecule. Non-functional sequences were discarded, and so were lower-count sequences lying one edit away from another sequence. Barcode sub-clusters with fewer than 20% of the maximum read count were removed, based on fitting two negative binomial distributions. In-frame beta chains were kept once TCRdb had trimmed the public reads at Q25 with fastp and called clones with MiXCR. Each CDR3 protein gets just one entry, which takes the most common genes and DNA from the rows behind it. The V and J calls were determined by TCRdb, not by the authors. Across this sample there are around 470,000 distinct CDR3 sequences, with around 21% seen only once. Clones ranked in the top ten supply around 0.84% of the sample.

The sample is drawn from a study of molecular identifiers for immune sequencing clone quantification (dated by TCRdb to the late 2010s). Context from the whole study: For a replicate experiment, RNA from roughly 18,000 or 92,000 naive CD8 T cells was divided into five aliquots, of which four were sequenced. CD8 T cells were used in a methods study to benchmark molecular-identifier clustering-based TCR repertoire sequencing (MIDCIRS) and TCR RNA copy counting.

General findings and caveats noted by the study authors: The naive libraries included spiked-in Jurkat TCR RNA (roughly 9 copies' worth), and this RNA is not part of the donor repertoire. When barcode sub-clustering was left out, chimeric consensus sequences inflated TCR diversity, with chimeras reaching as high as 47%. Approximately 3.1 recovered TCR RNA copies per cell were obtained by modeling, versus about 10 by digital PCR, implying a capture efficiency of about 30%. Even against a background of around 900,000 naive CD8 T cells, spiked-in Jurkat TCR RNA amounting to a single cell's worth was reported to be detectable. In CMV-specific effector cells, over 99% of molecules were held by clones above 20 RNA copies, whereas under 1% of molecules were held by such clones in naive cells. Identical TCR molecules sharing a barcode could cause highly expanded clone sizes to be underestimated.

The rearranged segments are TRBV6-2 or TRBV6-3 and TRBJ2-7, with 7 bases matching TRBD1. The source of this sequence is a human donor in good health. Some libraries in this study had Jurkat cell RNA spiked in. Sequencing was carried out using naive CD8+ T cells from blood, with Jurkat cell RNA spiked in. Reading the label with the study, this specimen's cell subset or site is: FACS-sorted CD8+CD4-CCR7+CD45RA+ naive T cells. The nucleotides are TGTGCCAGCAGACTACAACTGACAGGGATCGAGCAGTACTTC. Its translation is CASRLQLTGIEQYF.